This T cell receptor beta chain was captured by sequencing in a study of blood T cell repertoires in COVID-19 (dated by TCRdb to the early 2020s). Context from the whole study: Samples from collaborators originated in the United States, Italy and Spain and spanned both the acute and convalescent phases of COVID-19. The samples were drawn from two sources: the first 160 participants of the ongoing ImmuneRACE study, and 1,000 to 1,500 subjects contributed by 6 global collaborators. Sample metadata almost always included a de-identified subject ID, COVID-19 status, age in years and sex. The material from the prospective study consisted of cDNA or gDNA derived from T cells, B-cell-depleted T cells, or PBMCs. A freely available public database, intended as a resource for researchers studying the immune response to SARS-CoV-2, is where the repertoires were released. Subjects who had been exposed to COVID-19, were actively infected with it, or had recovered from it provided the deeply sampled blood TCRbeta repertoires that made up the dataset. Where available, HLA class I and class II types were taken from metadata supplied by the sample provider and were not determined by assay-based typing. What the work shows at the level of the full study, not this receptor alone: Clinical and demographic metadata were provided uncurated, with the amount varying by source and participant.

The immunoSEQ Assay, a bias-controlled multiplex PCR, was used to amplify TCRbeta CDR3 regions from genomic DNA. Processing in the source paper ran as follows. The number of nucleated cells in each sample was estimated from the amplification of reference gene primers within the assay. To quantify the absolute abundance of each unique TCRbeta CDR3 rearrangement, sequence reads were collapsed and filtered. Productive Simpson clonality was computed per sample as the square root of Simpson's diversity index over productive rearrangements. Here the immuneACCESS table is served through TCRdb, limited to in-frame sequences with V and J called. Missing clones are a known gap in these copies; in checked studies unresolved V genes cover under half, and the rest lacks a known reason. The D gene and trimming were derived from the DNA, and the V and J assignments and clone size from that table. For this sample the table gives hundreds of thousands of clones, of which about nine tenths were detected only once. The ten top clones hold roughly 1.4% of the sample.

This clone was seen once. Its antigen is not yet known. One base away there is no much larger clone; base qualities are not given. Each collaborating institution followed its own protocols to collect whole blood in K2EDTA tubes. For TCRbeta analysis, collaborators shipped samples in one of three forms: frozen whole blood, isolated PBMCs, or DNA extracted from either of those sample types. Trimming leaves V shorter by 3 bases and J shorter by 6 bases, with the junction holding 11 bases beyond the gene matches. For CDR1 and CDR2, the germline V gene lists SGDLS and YYNGEE. The CDR3 measures 16 amino acids from cysteine to phenylalanine. Kept here is only the CDR3 DNA, which spans 48 bases and is read in frame from base 1.

The receptor was derived from a woman in her thirties with active or convalescent COVID-19. In this chain, TRBV9 is recombined with TRBJ2-3; 9 middle bases align to TRBD2. Material: peripheral blood. The CDR3: CASSESLAGFGDTQYF. The DNA sequence reads TGTGCCAGCAGCGAGAGCCTAGCGGGGTTTGGGGATACGCAGTATTTT.